The 24 T cell receptor beta chains below come from one sample, sequenced in a study of T cells in Graves' hyperthyroidism and ophthalmopathy. RNA transcripts yielded amplified TCR beta CDR3 regions. HTBI primers were employed in a first-round RT-PCR of the TCR CDR3. MiXCR, run by TCRdb on the multiplex PCR reads, gives a single entry per CDR3 protein. The sample consists of over 300,000 distinct CDR3 sequences, roughly 15% of them appearing once. Sequencing was carried out using blood. These receptors originate from a woman aged 40 to 55 with Graves' ophthalmopathy.

This clonotype appeared a few times. This rearrangement joins TRBV20-1 to TRBJ1-1; D gene uncertain. Germline CDR1 is DFQATT and CDR2 is SNEGSKA (reference sequence). The CDR3 is 13 amino acids. Trimming took off 5 bases at V and 0 bases at J, with 10 bases between the two ends. The CDR3 bases are TGCAGTGCTCCAGACGGAGTGAACACTGAAGCTTTCTTT. As protein: CSAPDGVNTEAFF.

The CDR3 sequence is CSAISGGTDTQYF. The CDR3 bases are TGCAGTGCCATCAGCGGGGGCACAGATACGCAGTATTTT. This sequence joins TRBV20-1 and TRBJ2-3, with 7 bases aligning to TRBD2. CDR1 is DFQATT and CDR2 is SNEGSKA in the germline V gene (reference sequence). CDR3 length equals 13 residues. The V segment lost 6 bases and the J segment 1 base; nucleotides outside the gene matches: 4.

The V call is TRBV7-9, the J call TRBJ1-5; perhaps TRBD1 as D (6 bases). The germline CDR1 and CDR2 sequences are SEHNR and FQNEAQ (reference sequence). The CDR3 has 16 amino acids. V lost 3 bases and J lost 7, with 19 bases in between. Written as DNA, the CDR3 is TGTGCCAGCAGCTTGGGTCAGGGGAGAGGGCGGCAGCCCCAGCATTTT. Its protein is CASSLGQGRGRQPQHF.

This clonotype was detected only a few times. This could be a read error, since a much larger clone is one nucleotide away. The chain combines TRBV6-1 with TRBJ1-3; a possible D gene is TRBD1 (6 bases). V lost 5 bases and J lost 1, with 15 bases in between. The CDR3 spans 16 residues. The germline V gene has CDR1 MNHNS and CDR2 SASEGT. CDR3 amino acids: CASSTRTGFSGNTIYF. CDR3 sequence (DNA): TGTGCCAGCAGTACCCGAACAGGGTTTTCTGGAAACACCATATATTTT.

This clonotype was counted many times. The chain links TRBV14 to TRBJ2-2; a weak D match, TRBD2 (5 bases). Between the trimmed V and J ends, which lost 4 bases and 7 bases, there was a span of 13 bases. This CDR3 is 14 amino acids long. Germline CDR1 is SGHDN and CDR2 is FVKESK. The CDR3 DNA reads TGTGCCAGCAGCCCCGCCGGGGTCTACGGGGAGCTGTTTTTT. Amino acid sequence: CASSPAGVYGELFF.

This clonotype was seen a few times. The chain joins TRBV5-1 to TRBJ2-3, with a weak D call TRBD1 (6 bases). CDR3 length: 13 amino acids. The V and J ends lost 4 bases and 6 bases respectively, with 12 bases between them. Germline-derived CDR1 and CDR2 are SGHRS and YFSETQ. The CDR3 sequence: CASSQRRGDTQYF. Here the CDR3 DNA reads TGCGCCAGCAGCCAGCGAAGGGGGGATACGCAGTATTTT.

This clonotype has ten or more counts. The V call is TRBV20-1, the J call TRBJ1-5; D is unresolved. Trimming removed 2 bases from V and 2 bases from J, with 10 bases in between. Per the germline V gene, CDR1 is DFQATT and CDR2 is SNEGSKA (reference sequence). The CDR3 runs to 14 residues. CDR3 sequence reads: CSARPPAGNQPQHF. CDR3 nucleotides: TGCAGTGCTAGACCTCCCGCAGGCAATCAGCCCCAGCATTTT.

This clonotype was recorded at least ten times. The gene calls are TRBV11-2 and TRBJ1-1; D remains unclear. Trimming removed 3 bases from V and 7 bases from J, with 9 bases in between. CDR3 length: 12 residues. Germline CDR1 and CDR2: SGHAT and FQNNGV. The CDR3, as DNA: TGTGCCAGCAGCTTGGAGACTCGTGAAGCTTTCTTT. As protein: CASSLETREAFF.

The sample holds many counts of this clonotype. The chain combines TRBV11-2 with TRBJ1-6, with unresolved D. The germline V gene has CDR1 SGHAT and CDR2 FQNNGV. CDR3 length: 14 residues. With 0 bases removed from V and 7 bases from J, the gap between germline ends came to 7 bases. The chain's CDR3 is CASSLDSWNSPLHF. In DNA form, the CDR3 reads TGTGCCAGCAGCTTAGATTCGTGGAATTCACCCCTCCACTTT.

This clonotype was seen more than once but under ten times. V is TRBV29-1 and J is TRBJ2-6; D is unclear. This CDR3 is built from 13 residues. V was clipped by 6 bases and J by 1 base, with 7 bases between them. From germline, CDR1 is SQVTM and CDR2 ANQGSEA. CDR3 region: CSVLGSGANVLTF. In DNA form, the CDR3 reads TGCAGCGTCCTAGGATCTGGGGCCAACGTCCTGACTTTC.

The V gene is TRBV20-1, the J gene TRBJ1-1; no definite D call. The ends were cut back, 3 bases at V and 4 bases at J, with 15 bases in the middle. CDR3 size: 14 residues. Germline-derived CDR1 and CDR2 are DFQATT and SNEGSKA (reference sequence). CDR3 sequence (DNA): TGCAGTGCTAGCCTAGTCACAGAGGCCACTGAAGCTTTCTTT. Protein: CSASLVTEATEAFF.

This clonotype was recorded at least ten times. The J gene is TRBJ1-5, the V gene TRBV15; no definite D call. The CDR3 length is 15 residues. CDR1 is LNHNV, CDR2 YYDKDF, per germline (reference sequence). The V gene lost 0 bases and the J gene lost 11 bases, with 17 bases spanning the gap. The DNA for the CDR3 is TGTGCCACCAGCAGAGAGGTGGGCTCCTGGATGGCCCAGCATTTT. Protein: CATSREVGSWMAQHF. Full variable domain (remainder filled in from reference TRBV15 and TRBJ1-5): DAMVIQNPRYQVTQFGKPVTLSCSQTLNHNVMYWYQQKSSQAPKLLFHYYDKDFNNEADTPDNFQSRRPNTSFCFLDIRSPGLGDTAMYLCATSREVGSWMAQHFGDGTRLSIL.

This clonotype was seen only a few times. The J gene is TRBJ1-2, the V gene TRBV20-1; D perhaps matches TRBD1 (5 bases). The CDR3 has 14 residues. V dropped 8 bases and J dropped 5 bases, with 21 bases sitting between them. Per the germline V gene, CDR1 is DFQATT and CDR2 is SNEGSKA (reference sequence). Here the CDR3 DNA reads TGCAGTACAACCCCCCCGGGGCCCTATTATGGCTACACCTTC. Residues: CSTTPPGPYYGYTF.

About this clonotype itself: A much larger clonotype is one base distant, so this may be a read error. V and J are TRBV7-9 and TRBJ1-2, with a weak D call TRBD1 (6 bases). V lost 4 bases and J 10 bases, leaving 13 bases between the germline ends. This CDR3 spans 12 amino acids. Germline V gives CDR1 SEHNR, CDR2 FQNEAQ (reference sequence). In nucleotides, the CDR3 is TGTGCCAGCAGCTCCCCCGCAGGGGCCTACACCTTC. Protein product: CASSSPAGAYTF. Full variable domain (missing parts from reference TRBV7-9 and TRBJ1-2): DTGVSQNPRHKITKRGQNVTFRCDPISEHNRLYWYRQTLGQGPEFLTYFQNEAQLEKSRLLSDRFSAERPKGSFSTLEIQRTEQGDSAMYLCASSSPAGAYTFGSGTRLTVV.

This clonotype has at least ten counts. This chain connects TRBV20-1 to TRBJ1-4; D is unresolved. Germline V lookup: CDR1 DFQATT, CDR2 SNEGSKA (reference sequence). V gave up 6 bases and J gave up 3 bases, with 8 bases separating them. The CDR3 is made up of 12 amino acids. In nucleotides, the CDR3 is TGCAGTGCAACCGGAGCTAATGAAAAACTGTTTTTT. It encodes CSATGANEKLFF.

This clonotype was recorded many times. The rearrangement uses TRBV2 and TRBJ2-7, with 7 bases lining up with TRBD1. J was trimmed by 4 bases and V by 6 bases; bases with no gene match: 12. CDR3 length: 15 amino acids. CDR1 SNHLY and CDR2 FYNNEI come from the germline V gene. The CDR3 reads CASRQYRTGAYEQYF. DNA for the CDR3: TGTGCCAGCAGGCAATATCGGACAGGTGCTTACGAGCAGTACTTC.

Many counts were recorded for this clonotype. The chain has TRBV20-1 and TRBJ1-2; D is unclear. The length of the CDR3 is 17 residues. Germline CDR1 reads DFQATT; CDR2 reads SNEGSKA (reference sequence). V dropped 0 bases and J dropped 6 bases, with 23 bases sitting between them. The CDR3 bases are TGCAGTGCTAGAGACCCCAGCGCGTCGGGGAATAAGGATGGCTACACCTTC. It encodes CSARDPSASGNKDGYTF.

The V call is TRBV6-1, the J call TRBJ1-6; TRBD1 is a possible D gene (6 bases). There are 14 residues in the CDR3. Trimming removed 4 bases from V and 10 bases from J, with 14 bases in between. Germline V lookup: CDR1 MNHNS, CDR2 SASEGT. CDR3 in amino acids: CASSGLQGQSPLHF. The CDR3 DNA sequence: TGTGCCAGCAGTGGTCTCCAGGGGCAATCACCCCTCCACTTT.

This clonotype was seen only a few times. V gene TRBV30 combines with J gene TRBJ1-1; no clear D gene. V lost 4 bases and J lost 0, with 9 bases in between. CDR3 length equals 13 residues. Germline V gene sequence: CDR1 GTSNPN, CDR2 SVGIG (reference sequence). This CDR3 is CAWTGLLNTEAFF. In DNA, the CDR3 is TGTGCCTGGACCGGACTGCTGAACACTGAAGCTTTCTTT. Using reference TRBV30 and TRBJ1-1 for the parts outside the CDR3, the full variable domain is SQTIHQWPATLVQPVGSPLSLECTVEGTSNPNLYWYRQAAGRGLQLLFYSVGIGQISSEVPQNLSASRPQDRQFILSSKKLLLSDSGFYLCAWTGLLNTEAFFGQGTRLTVV.

This clonotype was recorded many times. CDR3 sequence reads: CSAAGGYGYTF. DNA of the CDR3: TGCAGTGCGGCAGGGGGCTATGGCTACACCTTC. V usage is TRBV20-1 and J usage is TRBJ1-2, with TRBD1 matching over 7 bases. CDR3 length equals 11 residues. Germline-derived CDR1 and CDR2 are DFQATT and SNEGSKA (reference sequence). Trimming took 6 bases from V and 4 from J; bases not matched to a gene: 2.

Of note for this clonotype: It may be a read error: a sequence one base away is much more abundant. The chain carries TRBV25-1 and TRBJ1-1; no reliable D call. Per the germline V gene, CDR1 is MGHDK and CDR2 is SYGVNS. The CDR3 has 14 amino acids. In DNA, the CDR3 is TGTGCCACCGCGGTGAGAGAGGACGGCACTGGAGCTTTCTTT. Residues: CATAVREDGTGAFF.

The chain joins TRBV18 to TRBJ2-3; maybe TRBD1 (5 bases). Germline-derived CDR1 and CDR2 are KGHSH and LQKENI. Trimming removed 2 bases from V and 1 base from J, with 13 bases in between. This CDR3 region has 16 residues. The CDR3 DNA reads TGTGCCAGCTCACCAGGGGCCAAAACCCGCACAGATACGCAGTATTTT. Residues: CASSPGAKTRTDTQYF.

This clonotype was counted ten times or more. The DNA for the CDR3 is TGCAGTGCTAGAGACGACACAGGGGGCTGGGAGACCCAGTACTTC. Translated, it gives CSARDDTGGWETQYF. The rearrangement uses TRBV20-1 and TRBJ2-5; the match to TRBD1 covers 9 bases. The germline V gene has CDR1 DFQATT and CDR2 SNEGSKA (reference sequence). This CDR3 has 15 amino acids. V dropped 0 bases and J dropped 5; count of bases not matched to a gene: 7.

There are many counts of this clonotype. The chain recombines TRBV11-3 with TRBJ2-1; 12 bases fit TRBD1. Germline CDR1 is SGHNT and CDR2 is YENEEA. V lost 5 bases, J lost 7 bases, and 6 bases stayed unmatched. The CDR3 totals 15 residues. The CDR3 bases are TGTGCCAGCAGCCCCCGGGACAGGGGGCCGAATGAGCAGTTCTTC. This sequence encodes CASSPRDRGPNEQFF.